One sample yielded the 5 T cell receptor beta chains listed below, sequenced in a study of blood T cell repertoires in COVID-19. Data came from immunoSEQ multiplex PCR; TCRdb stores just in-frame clones and leaves some out. The table records about 68,000 clones, 65% to 90% of them present only once. Sequenced: peripheral blood. The origin of the receptors is a man over 45 with acute or convalescent COVID-19.

The chain is built from TRBV14 and TRBJ2-2; D is perhaps TRBD2 (7 bases). V lost 6 bases and J 8 bases, leaving 13 bases between the germline ends. The CDR3 sequence is 13 residues long. The V gene's germline CDR1 is SGHDN and CDR2 FVKESK. DNA of the CDR3: TGTGCCAGCAGTCGCGGGGGCTGGGGGGAGCTGTTTTTT. Protein sequence: CASSRGGWGELFF.

The chain links TRBV6-6 to TRBJ2-1, with D possibly matching TRBD1 (6 bases). The CDR3 totals 16 residues. The germline gives CDR1 MNHNY, CDR2 SVGAGI (reference sequence). Trimming shortened V by 4 bases and J by 1 base, and 14 bases separated the two germline ends. The CDR3 bases are TGTGCCAGCAGTTCGCGACACAGGGATTCCTACAATGAGCAGTTCTTC. Residues: CASSSRHRDSYNEQFF.

The rearrangement joins TRBV7-3 to TRBJ1-1; 11 bases line up with TRBD1. With V trimmed by 5 bases and J by 3 bases, 5 bases remained unmatched. The CDR3 is made up of 15 amino acids. CDR1 and CDR2 from the germline V gene are SGHTA and FQGTGA. CDR3 in DNA: TGTGCCAGCAGCCCCCGGGACAGGGGGTACACTGAAGCTTTCTTT. Translated: CASSPRDRGYTEAFF. Combining the CDR3 with reference TRBV7-3 and TRBJ1-1 gives the whole variable domain GAGVSQTPSNKVTEKGKYVELRCDPISGHTALYWYRQSLGQGPEFLIYFQGTGAADDSGLPNDRFFAVRPEGSVSTLKIQRTERGDSAVYLCASSPRDRGYTEAFFGQGTRLTVV.

The rearrangement links TRBV5-1 to TRBJ1-6, with a tentative D call TRBD1 (5 bases). The CDR3 length is 14 residues. Germline loops: CDR1 SGHRS, CDR2 YFSETQ. V gave up 4 bases and J gave up 5 bases, with 10 bases separating them. The CDR3 loop is CASSEGRNNSPLHF. The CDR3 bases are TGCGCCAGCAGCGAGGGGAGGAATAATTCACCCCTCCACTTT.

V and J are TRBV5-1 and TRBJ1-1, with a tentative D call TRBD1 (5 bases). The CDR3 is 15 amino acids. The V gene's germline CDR1 is SGHRS and CDR2 YFSETQ. V lost 0 bases to trimming and J lost 3 bases, with 12 bases between them. The CDR3 spells CASSLGNPGDTEAFF. The CDR3 DNA is TGCGCCAGCAGCTTGGGCAACCCGGGGGACACTGAAGCTTTCTTT.